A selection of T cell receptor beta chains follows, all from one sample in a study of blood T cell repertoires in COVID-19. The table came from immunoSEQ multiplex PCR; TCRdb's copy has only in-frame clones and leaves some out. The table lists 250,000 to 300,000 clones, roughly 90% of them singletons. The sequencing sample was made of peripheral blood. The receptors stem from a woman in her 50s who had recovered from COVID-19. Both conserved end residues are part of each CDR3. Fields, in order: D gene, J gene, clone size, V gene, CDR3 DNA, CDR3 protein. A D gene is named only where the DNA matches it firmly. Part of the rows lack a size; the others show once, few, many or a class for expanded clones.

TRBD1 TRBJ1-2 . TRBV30 TGTGCCTGGGAAACTCGAGGGACAGGGTATGGCTACACCTTC CAWETRGTGYGYTF
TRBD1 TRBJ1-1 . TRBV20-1 TGCAGTGCTAGTTACAGGGGGCCTCTCACTGAAGCTTTCTTT CSASYRGPLTEAFF
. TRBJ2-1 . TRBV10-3 TGTGCCATCAGTGAGTCCGGGGGAACCGCCTACAATGAGCAGTTCTTC CAISESGGTAYNEQFF
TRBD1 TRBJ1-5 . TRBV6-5 TGTGCCAGCAGTTACAAGGGACAGGGTGGTCAGCCCCAGCATTTT CASSYKGQGGQPQHF
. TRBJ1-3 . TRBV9 TGTGCCAGCAGCGTTGACATCGTCTCTGGAAACACCATATATTTT CASSVDIVSGNTIYF
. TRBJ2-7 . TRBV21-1 TGTGCCAGCAGCAAAGCGCCAGGGGGCTCAACCTACGAGCAGTACTTC CASSKAPGGSTYEQYF
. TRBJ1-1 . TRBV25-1 TGTGCCAGCAGTGATTATATGGTAGAGGGTAGCACTGAAGCTTTCTTT CASSDYMVEGSTEAFF
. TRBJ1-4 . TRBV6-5 TGTGCCAGCACAGGATATGAAAAACTGTTTTTT CASTGYEKLFF
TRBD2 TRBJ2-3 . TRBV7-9 TGTGCCAGCAGCTTACTAGCGGGGTCTAGCACAGATACGCAGTATTTT CASSLLAGSSTDTQYF
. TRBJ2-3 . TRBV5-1 TGCGCCAGCAGCTTGTCTAGTAGCACAGATACGCAGTATTTT CASSLSSSTDTQYF
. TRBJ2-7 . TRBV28 TGTGCCAGCAGTGGATGGCAGGTGGGTAACCGGGAGCAGTACTTC CASSGWQVGNREQYF
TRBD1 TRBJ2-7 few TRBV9 TGTGCCAGCAGCCATAATGGACAGGGCAACTCCTACGAGCAGTACTTC CASSHNGQGNSYEQYF
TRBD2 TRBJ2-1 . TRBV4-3 TGCGCCAGCAGCCAAGATGTAGCGGGGGGATTCTACAATGAGCAGTTCTTC CASSQDVAGGFYNEQFF
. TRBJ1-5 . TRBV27 TGTGCCAGCAGTTTAGGGAACGGGGGTCAGCCCCAGCATTTT CASSLGNGGQPQHF
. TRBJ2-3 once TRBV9 TGTGCCAGCAGCGTAGATCCGGGGGCAGATACGCAGTATTTT CASSVDPGADTQYF